This T cell receptor (beta chain) was retrieved from a study of spatial heterogeneity in lung cancer. Whole-study context: Raw-read counts averaged over ten per unique TCR and UMI combination.

In TCRdb, the 5' RACE reads were re-called with MiXCR into one record per CDR3 protein. This sample has 65,000 to 85,000 distinct CDR3 sequences, with approximately 20% found just once. Time point denoted: sample taken at primary tumor resection. The study sequenced unsorted whole RNA from tumor, nontumor lung or frozen PBMC. Trimming removed 8 bases from V and 2 bases from J, with 9 bases in between. The CDR3 is made up of 12 amino acids. The germline gives CDR1 SNHLY, CDR2 FYNNEI. A few counts support this clonotype. The V gene is TRBV2, the J gene TRBJ1-1, with a tentative D call TRBD1 (5 bases). The clonotype comes from a male donor with early-stage non-small cell lung cancer. This specimen was PBMCs, taken at surgery. The CDR3 DNA sequence: TGTGCCAGCGGCGACAGAAACACTGAAGCTTTCTTT. As protein: CASGDRNTEAFF. Based on the CDR3 plus reference TRBV2 and TRBJ1-1, the full variable domain is EPEVTQTPSHQVTQMGQEVILRCVPISNHLYFYWYRQILGQKVEFLVSFYNNEISEKSEIFDDQFSVERPDGSNFTLKIRSTKLEDSAMYFCASGDRNTEAFFGQGTRLTVV.